This record covers a single TCR beta chain. Its target is unknown. The sample belongs to a study of vaccination and CD4 T cells after COVID-19. Study-level information: Cells were stimulated with overlapping spike peptides from SARS-CoV-2, HCoV-NL63, HCoV-OC43 and HCoV-229E.

Time point in this sample: late sampling 161 to 241 days after vaccination in a few convalescent patients. Treatment: approximately nine-day PBMC culture with coronavirus spike peptide pools or control peptides (ViraFEST assay). In the ViraFEST assay, peptide-pool expansion preceded TCR sequencing of expanded clonotypes. Researchers used the Oncomine TCR Beta short-read assay to sequence DNA from cultured CD4+ T cells. In this case, cultured CD4+ T cells provided the extracted genomic DNA. TCRdb analysed the PCR reads with MiXCR anew, one entry per CDR3 protein. The table lists 20,000 to 25,000 distinct CDR3 sequences, approximately 42% of them singletons. The receptor's source is a human donor who had recovered from COVID-19. The specimen was CD4+ T cells from blood, cultured in vitro, collected about 7 months after SARS-CoV-2 vaccination.

CDR3 amino acids: CASSISSSYEQYF. The CDR3 DNA is TGTGCCAGCAGCATTTCAAGCTCCTACGAGCAGTACTTC. The chain joins TRBV7-6 to TRBJ2-7; D is ambiguous. The germline CDR1 and CDR2 sequences are SGHVS and FNYEAQ. V lost 5 bases and J 0 bases, leaving 8 bases between the germline ends. The CDR3 length is 13 residues.